The 8 T cell receptor beta chains presented below share a single source sample, sequenced in a study of regulatory dendritic cells for organ transplantation. Their antigens remain unidentified. Sorted subsets were CFSE-labeled and cultured four to five days with allogeneic dendritic cells. Produced via immunoSEQ multiplex PCR; TCRdb's table is partial and in-frame only. The profile shows approximately 12,000 clones, roughly 90% of them singletons. Sequenced: naive CD8+ T cells from blood cultured with regulatory dendritic cells. Subset meaning: CD45RA+ naive T cells. The source of these receptors is a human donor in good health.

The CDR3 DNA is TGTGCCAGCAGCTCCGGGACTAGCGACTGGGATACGCAGTATTTT. Translating it yields CASSSGTSDWDTQYF. The chain links TRBV5-8 to TRBJ2-3, with 10 bases fitting TRBD2. The germline CDR1 and CDR2 sequences are SGHTS and YDEGEE. The CDR3 has 15 amino acids. The V segment lost 3 bases and the J segment 6 bases; nucleotides outside the gene matches: 7.

In this sample, this clone turned up once. Within the sample, other DNA sequences also encode this same CDR3. The rearrangement uses TRBV19 and TRBJ1-5; 9 nucleotides match TRBD1. V dropped 10 bases and J dropped 0; count of bases not matched to a gene: 16. The CDR3 spans 18 residues. Germline CDR1 is LNHDA and CDR2 is SQIVND (reference sequence). The CDR3 DNA sequence: TGTGCCACCCCAAACGACAGGGGGAATTTTAATAGCAATCAGCCCCAGCATTTT. This gives the protein CATPNDRGNFNSNQPQHF.

V and J are TRBV4-3 and TRBJ1-2; 7 bases map to TRBD1. The germline V gene encodes CDR1 LGHNA and CDR2 YSLEER. Unmatched junction bases numbered 14, after V lost 5 bases and J lost 8 bases. CDR3 length: 15 residues. The CDR3 bases are TGCGCCAGCAGCTCGGAGGGGGCCGTTTCACAGGGCTACACCTTC. Its protein product is CASSSEGAVSQGYTF.

The chain has TRBV25-1 and TRBJ2-1; D is ambiguous. The germline V and J ends were trimmed by 4 bases and 7 bases, with 5 bases remaining between them. The CDR3 length is 11 residues. CDR1 MGHDK and CDR2 SYGVNS come from the germline V gene. CDR3 region: CASSGLNEQFF. As DNA, the CDR3 is TGTGCCAGCAGTGGGTTGAATGAGCAGTTCTTC.

The V call is TRBV7-6, the J call TRBJ1-5; possibly TRBD1 for D (6 bases). The V gene's germline CDR1 is SGHVS and CDR2 FNYEAQ. CDR3 length: 16 amino acids. V lost 3 bases and J lost 3, with 15 bases in between. CDR3 residues: CASSLSLGQNNQPQHF. DNA of the CDR3: TGTGCCAGCAGCTTGTCTCTAGGACAGAACAATCAGCCCCAGCATTTT.

J is TRBJ2-2 and V is TRBV4-2; the D gene is possibly TRBD2 (5 bases). The CDR3 spans 14 residues. The V gene lost 0 bases and the J gene lost 6 bases, with 8 bases spanning the gap. Germline V CDR1 and CDR2: LGHNA, YNFKEQ. The CDR3 protein is CASSQERLSGELFF. The DNA of the CDR3 is TGTGCCAGCAGCCAAGAAAGACTATCCGGGGAGCTGTTTTTT.

Comment on this clone: Other nucleotide sequences from this sample produce the same CDR3. This chain connects TRBV4-2 to TRBJ1-1; no clear D gene. CDR3 length: 14 amino acids. From germline, CDR1 is LGHNA and CDR2 YNFKEQ. Trimming took off 1 base at V and 1 base at J, with 7 bases between the two ends. The CDR3, as DNA: TGTGCCAGCAGCCAAGCCGACACGAACACTGAAGCTTTCTTT. Translation: CASSQADTNTEAFF.

The CDR3 region has the DNA TGTGCCAGCAGTTTAGGGGGAGTAGGGGAGACCCAGTACTTC. Residues: CASSLGGVGETQYF. The V call is TRBV28, the J call TRBJ2-5; the D gene could be TRBD1 or TRBD2 (5 bases each). Per germline, CDR1 MDHEN and CDR2 SYDVKM. The germline V and J ends were trimmed by 2 bases and 5 bases, with 12 bases remaining between them. CDR3 size: 14 residues.